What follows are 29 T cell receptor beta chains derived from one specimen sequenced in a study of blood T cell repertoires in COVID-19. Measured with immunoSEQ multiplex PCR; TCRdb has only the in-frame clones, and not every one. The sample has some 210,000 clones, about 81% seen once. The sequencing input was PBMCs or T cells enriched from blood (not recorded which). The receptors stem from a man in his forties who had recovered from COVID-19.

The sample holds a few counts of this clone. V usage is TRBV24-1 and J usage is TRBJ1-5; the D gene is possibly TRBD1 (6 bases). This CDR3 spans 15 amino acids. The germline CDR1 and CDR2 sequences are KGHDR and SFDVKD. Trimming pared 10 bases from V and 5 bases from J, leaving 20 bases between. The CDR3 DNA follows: TGTGCCACTGAGGGGGATGCGGTCCGCGATCAGCCCCAGCATTTT. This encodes CATEGDAVRDQPQHF.

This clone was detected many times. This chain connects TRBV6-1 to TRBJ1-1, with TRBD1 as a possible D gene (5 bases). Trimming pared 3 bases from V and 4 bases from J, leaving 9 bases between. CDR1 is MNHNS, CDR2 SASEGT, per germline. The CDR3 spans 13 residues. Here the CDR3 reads CASSDTGGTEAFF. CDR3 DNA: TGTGCCAGCAGTGATACGGGGGGCACTGAAGCTTTCTTT.

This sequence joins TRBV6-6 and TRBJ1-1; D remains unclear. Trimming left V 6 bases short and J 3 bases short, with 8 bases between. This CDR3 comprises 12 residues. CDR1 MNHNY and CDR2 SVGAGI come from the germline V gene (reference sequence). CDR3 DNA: TGTGCCAGCAGATACCGGGACACTGAAGCTTTCTTT. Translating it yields CASRYRDTEAFF.

The chain's CDR3 is CATSDPGGANHGYTF. CDR3 nucleotide sequence: TGTGCCACCAGTGACCCCGGGGGGGCGAATCATGGCTACACCTTC. This chain connects TRBV24-1 to TRBJ1-2; a weak D match, TRBD1 (6 bases). V dropped 4 bases and J dropped 6 bases, with 17 bases sitting between them. This CDR3 has 15 residues. Germline values: CDR1 KGHDR, CDR2 SFDVKD.

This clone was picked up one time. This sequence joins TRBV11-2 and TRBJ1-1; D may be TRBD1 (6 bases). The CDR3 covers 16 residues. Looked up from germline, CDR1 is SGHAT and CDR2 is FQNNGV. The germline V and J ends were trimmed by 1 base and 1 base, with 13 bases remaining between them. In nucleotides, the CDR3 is TGTGCCAGCAGCTTAGCGGGGGGCGGGTCGAACACTGAAGCTTTCTTT. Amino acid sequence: CASSLAGGGSNTEAFF.

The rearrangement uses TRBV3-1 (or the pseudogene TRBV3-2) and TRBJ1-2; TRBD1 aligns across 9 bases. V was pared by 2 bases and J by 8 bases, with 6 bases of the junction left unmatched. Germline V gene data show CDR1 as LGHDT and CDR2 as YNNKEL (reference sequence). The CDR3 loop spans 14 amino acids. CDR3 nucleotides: TGTGCCAGCAGCCAAATTGGGACAGGGAACGGCTACACCTTC. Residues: CASSQIGTGNGYTF.

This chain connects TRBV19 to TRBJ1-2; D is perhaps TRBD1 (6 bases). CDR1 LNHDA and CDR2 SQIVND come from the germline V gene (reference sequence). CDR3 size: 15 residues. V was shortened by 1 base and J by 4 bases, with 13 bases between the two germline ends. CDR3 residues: CASSIGPGVGYGYTF. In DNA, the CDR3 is TGTGCCAGTAGTATAGGCCCAGGGGTCGGCTATGGCTACACCTTC.

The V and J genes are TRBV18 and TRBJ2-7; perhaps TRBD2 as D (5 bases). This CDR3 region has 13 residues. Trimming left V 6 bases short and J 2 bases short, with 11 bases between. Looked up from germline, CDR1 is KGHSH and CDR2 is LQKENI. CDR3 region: CASSLRETYEQYF. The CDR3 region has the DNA TGTGCCAGCTCTCTAAGGGAGACCTACGAGCAGTACTTC.

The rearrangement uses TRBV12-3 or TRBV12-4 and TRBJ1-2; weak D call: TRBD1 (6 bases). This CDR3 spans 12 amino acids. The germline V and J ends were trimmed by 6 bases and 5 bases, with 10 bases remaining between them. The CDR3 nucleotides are TGTGCCAGCAGCGGGACAAGATATGGCTACACCTTC. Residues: CASSGTRYGYTF.

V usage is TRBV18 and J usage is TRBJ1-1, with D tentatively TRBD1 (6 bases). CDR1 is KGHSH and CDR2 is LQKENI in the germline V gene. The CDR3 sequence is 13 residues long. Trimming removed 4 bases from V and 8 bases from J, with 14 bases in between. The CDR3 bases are TGTGCCAGCTCACAAGGGGGGGTTGAAGAAGCTTTCTTT. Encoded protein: CASSQGGVEEAFF.

The CDR3: CSGPVGGTQYF. The CDR3 DNA sequence: TGCAGTGGCCCGGTCGGGGGGACCCAGTACTTC. V usage is TRBV20-1 and J usage is TRBJ2-5, with a tentative D call TRBD2 (6 bases). The CDR3 loop spans 11 amino acids. CDR1 is DFQATT and CDR2 is SNEGSKA in the germline V gene (reference sequence). The V gene lost 7 bases and the J gene lost 7 bases, with 13 bases spanning the gap.

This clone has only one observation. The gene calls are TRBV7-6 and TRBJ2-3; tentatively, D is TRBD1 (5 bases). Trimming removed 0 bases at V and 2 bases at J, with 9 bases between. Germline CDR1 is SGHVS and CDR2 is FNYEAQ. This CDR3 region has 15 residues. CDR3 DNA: TGTGCCAGCAGCTTAGCGGGGCGAAACACAGATACGCAGTATTTT. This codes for CASSLAGRNTDTQYF.

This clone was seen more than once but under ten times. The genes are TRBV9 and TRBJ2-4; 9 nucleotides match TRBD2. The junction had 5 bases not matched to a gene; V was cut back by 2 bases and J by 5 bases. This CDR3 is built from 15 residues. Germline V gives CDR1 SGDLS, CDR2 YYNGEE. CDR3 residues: CASSVAGGPQNIQYF. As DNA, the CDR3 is TGTGCCAGCAGCGTTGCGGGAGGGCCCCAAAACATTCAGTACTTC. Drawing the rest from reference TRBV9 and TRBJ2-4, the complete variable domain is DSGVTQTPKHLITATGQRVTLRCSPRSGDLSVYWYQQSLDQGLQFLIQYYNGEERAKGNILERFSAQQFPDLHSELNLSSLELGDSALYFCASSVAGGPQNIQYFGAGTRLSVL.

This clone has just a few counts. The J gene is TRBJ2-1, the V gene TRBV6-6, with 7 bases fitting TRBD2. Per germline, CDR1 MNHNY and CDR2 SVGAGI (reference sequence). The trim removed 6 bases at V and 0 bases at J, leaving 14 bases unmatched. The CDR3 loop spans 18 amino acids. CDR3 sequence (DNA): TGTGCCAGCAGACGATCCGGGACTACCACTGGCTCCTACAATGAGCAGTTCTTC. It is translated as CASRRSGTTTGSYNEQFF.

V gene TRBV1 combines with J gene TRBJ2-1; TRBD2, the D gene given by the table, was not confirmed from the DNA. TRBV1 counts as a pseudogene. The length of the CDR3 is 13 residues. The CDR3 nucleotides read TGCACCAGCAGCCAAGTCGGAGGGAATGAGCAGTTCTTC. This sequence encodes CTSSQVGGNEQFF.

The CDR3 DNA reads TGCGCCAGCAGCTTGGACAGGGGGAAGGGGACTGAAGCTTTCTTT. Its translation: CASSLDRGKGTEAFF. This chain uses TRBV5-1 with TRBJ1-1; 8 bases align to TRBD1. V was pared by 0 bases and J by 5 bases, with 6 bases of the junction left unmatched. Per the germline V gene, CDR1 is SGHRS and CDR2 is YFSETQ. This CDR3 is 15 amino acids long. Full variable domain (remainder filled in from reference TRBV5-1 and TRBJ1-1): KAGVTQTPRYLIKTRGQQVTLSCSPISGHRSVSWYQQTPGQGLQFLFEYFSETQRNKGNFPGRFSGRQFSNSRSEMNVSTLELGDSALYLCASSLDRGKGTEAFFGQGTRLTVV.

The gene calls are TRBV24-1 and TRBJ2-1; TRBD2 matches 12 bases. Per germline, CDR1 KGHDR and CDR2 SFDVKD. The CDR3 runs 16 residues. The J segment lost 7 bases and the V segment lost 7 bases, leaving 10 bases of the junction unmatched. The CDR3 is CATSRLAGAPPNEQFF. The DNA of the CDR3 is TGTGCCACCAGCAGACTAGCGGGAGCGCCTCCAAATGAGCAGTTCTTC.

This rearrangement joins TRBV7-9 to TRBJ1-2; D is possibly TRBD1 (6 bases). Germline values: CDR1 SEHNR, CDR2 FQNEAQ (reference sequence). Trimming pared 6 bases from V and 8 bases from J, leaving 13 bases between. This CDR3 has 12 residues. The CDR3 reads CASSPAGGGYTF. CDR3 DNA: TGTGCCAGCAGTCCCGCGGGGGGCGGCTACACCTTC.

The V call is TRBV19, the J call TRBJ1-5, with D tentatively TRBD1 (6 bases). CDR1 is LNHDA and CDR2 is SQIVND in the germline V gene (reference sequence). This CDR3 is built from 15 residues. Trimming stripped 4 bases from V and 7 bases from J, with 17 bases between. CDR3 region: CASSTLYRVQQPQHF. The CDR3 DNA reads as TGTGCCAGTAGTACCCTTTACAGGGTTCAACAGCCCCAGCATTTT.

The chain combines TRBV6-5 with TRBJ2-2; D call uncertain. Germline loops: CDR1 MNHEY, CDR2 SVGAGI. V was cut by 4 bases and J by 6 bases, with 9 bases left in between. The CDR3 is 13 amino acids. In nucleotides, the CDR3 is TGTGCCAGCAGTTTAGCTGGCCCCGGGGAGCTGTTTTTT. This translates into CASSLAGPGELFF.

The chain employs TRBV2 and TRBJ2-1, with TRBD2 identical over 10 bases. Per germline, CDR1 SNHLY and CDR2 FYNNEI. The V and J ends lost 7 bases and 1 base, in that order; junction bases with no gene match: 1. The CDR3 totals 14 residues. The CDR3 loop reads CASTLAGSYNEQFF. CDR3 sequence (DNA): TGTGCCAGCACACTAGCGGGATCCTACAATGAGCAGTTCTTC.

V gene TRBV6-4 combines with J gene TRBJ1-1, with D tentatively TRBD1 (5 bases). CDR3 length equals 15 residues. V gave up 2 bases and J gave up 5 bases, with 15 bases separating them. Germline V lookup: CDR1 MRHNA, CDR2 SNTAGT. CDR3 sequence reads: CASSDRGGVPTEAFF. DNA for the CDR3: TGTGCCAGCAGTGACCGTGGGGGGGTACCGACTGAAGCTTTCTTT.

CDR3 sequence (DNA): TGTGCCAGCAGCCATAAGACAGGGGCCGGCTGGGGCTACACCTTC. Translating it yields CASSHKTGAGWGYTF. The chain has TRBV3-1 (or the pseudogene TRBV3-2) and TRBJ1-2, with 8 bases that match TRBD1. The CDR3 has 15 residues. Germline lookup yields CDR1 LGHDT and CDR2 YNNKEL (reference sequence). V shed 3 bases, J shed 8 bases, and the junction held 11 bases outside the gene matches.

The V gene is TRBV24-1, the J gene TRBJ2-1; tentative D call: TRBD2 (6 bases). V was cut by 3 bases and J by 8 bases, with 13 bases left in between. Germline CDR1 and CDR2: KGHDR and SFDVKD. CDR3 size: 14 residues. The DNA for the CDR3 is TGTGCCACCAGTGATCCGTCAACGGGGGATGAGCAGTTCTTC. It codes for CATSDPSTGDEQFF.

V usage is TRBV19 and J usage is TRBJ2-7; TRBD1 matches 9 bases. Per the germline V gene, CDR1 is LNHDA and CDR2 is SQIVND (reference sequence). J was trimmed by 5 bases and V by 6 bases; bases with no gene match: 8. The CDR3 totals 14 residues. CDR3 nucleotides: TGTGCCAGTAGGCACCGGGACAGGGTAAACGAGCAGTACTTC. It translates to CASRHRDRVNEQYF.

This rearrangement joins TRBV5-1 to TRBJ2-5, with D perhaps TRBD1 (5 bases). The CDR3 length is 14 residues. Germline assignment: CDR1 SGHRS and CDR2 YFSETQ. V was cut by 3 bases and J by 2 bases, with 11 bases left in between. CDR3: CASSSGLPQETQYF. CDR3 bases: TGCGCCAGCAGCTCAGGGTTACCTCAAGAGACCCAGTACTTC. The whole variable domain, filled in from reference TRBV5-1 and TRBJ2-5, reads KAGVTQTPRYLIKTRGQQVTLSCSPISGHRSVSWYQQTPGQGLQFLFEYFSETQRNKGNFPGRFSGRQFSNSRSEMNVSTLELGDSALYLCASSSGLPQETQYFGPGTRLLVL.

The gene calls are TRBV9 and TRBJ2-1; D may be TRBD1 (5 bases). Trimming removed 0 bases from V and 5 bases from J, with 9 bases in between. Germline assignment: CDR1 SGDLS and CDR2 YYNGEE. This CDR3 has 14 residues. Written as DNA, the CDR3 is TGTGCCAGCAGCGTAGGGGGCCACAACAATGAGCAGTTCTTC. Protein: CASSVGGHNNEQFF.

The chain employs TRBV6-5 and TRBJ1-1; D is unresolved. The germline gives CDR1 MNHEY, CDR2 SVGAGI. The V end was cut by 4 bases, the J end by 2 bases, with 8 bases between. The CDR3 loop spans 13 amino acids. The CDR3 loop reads CASSLTDNTEAFF. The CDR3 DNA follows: TGTGCCAGCAGTTTGACTGATAACACTGAAGCTTTCTTT.

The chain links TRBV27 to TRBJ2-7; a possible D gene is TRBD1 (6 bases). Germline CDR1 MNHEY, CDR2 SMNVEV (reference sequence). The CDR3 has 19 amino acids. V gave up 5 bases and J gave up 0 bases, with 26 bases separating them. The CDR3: CASSPPTGHQLKGSYEQYF. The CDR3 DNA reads TGTGCCAGCAGTCCACCGACAGGTCATCAATTAAAGGGCTCCTACGAGCAGTACTTC.